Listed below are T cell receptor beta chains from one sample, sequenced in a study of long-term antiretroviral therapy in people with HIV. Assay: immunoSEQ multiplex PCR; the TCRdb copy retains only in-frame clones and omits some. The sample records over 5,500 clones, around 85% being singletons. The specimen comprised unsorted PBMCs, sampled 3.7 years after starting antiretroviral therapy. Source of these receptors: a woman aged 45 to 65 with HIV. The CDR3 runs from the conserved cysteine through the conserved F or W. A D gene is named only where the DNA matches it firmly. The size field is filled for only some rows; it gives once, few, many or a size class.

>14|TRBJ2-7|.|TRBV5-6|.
CASSLGAGFHEQYF
TGTGCCAGCAGCTTGGGAGCAGGGTTCCACGAGCAGTACTTC
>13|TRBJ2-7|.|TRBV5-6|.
CASSLGGDYEQYF
TGTGCCAGCAGCCTGGGGGGAGATTACGAGCAGTACTTC
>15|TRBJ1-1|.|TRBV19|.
CASSIYGREITEAFF
TGTGCCAGTAGTATTTACGGCAGGGAAATCACTGAAGCTTTCTTT
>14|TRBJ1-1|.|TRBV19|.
CASSIGQGNTEAFF
TGTGCCAGTAGTATAGGGCAGGGGAACACTGAAGCTTTCTTT
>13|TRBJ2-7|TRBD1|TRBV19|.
CATAATGAYEQYF
TGTGCCACTGCGGCTACAGGGGCCTACGAGCAGTACTTC
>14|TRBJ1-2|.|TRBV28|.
CASSLPGGNYGYTF
TGTGCCAGCAGCCTTCCGGGCGGTAACTATGGCTACACCTTC
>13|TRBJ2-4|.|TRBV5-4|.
CAKSPSYLNIQYF
TGTGCCAAGAGTCCATCCTACCTAAACATTCAGTACTTC
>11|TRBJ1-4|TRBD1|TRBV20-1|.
CSGQGGEKLFF
TGCAGTGGACAGGGGGGGGAAAAACTGTTTTTT
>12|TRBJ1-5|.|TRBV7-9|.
CASSLGGQPQHF
TGTGCCAGCAGCTTAGGTGGCCAGCCCCAGCATTTT
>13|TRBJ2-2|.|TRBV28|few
CASSLYLPGELFF
TGTGCCAGCAGTTTATACCTACCCGGGGAGCTGTTTTTT
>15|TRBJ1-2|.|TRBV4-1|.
CASSQGRTVNYGYTF
TGCGCCAGCAGCCAAGGTCGGACCGTAAACTATGGCTACACCTTC
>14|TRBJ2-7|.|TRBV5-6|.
CASSFGTANYEQYF
TGTGCCAGCAGCTTCGGGACGGCCAACTACGAGCAGTACTTC
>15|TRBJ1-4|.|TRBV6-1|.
CASSEGTAGREKLFF
TGTGCCAGCAGTGAAGGGACAGCGGGTCGGGAAAAACTGTTTTTT
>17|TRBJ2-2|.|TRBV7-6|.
CASSLAFSDTHTGELFF
TGTGCCAGCAGCTTAGCTTTCTCGGACACCCACACCGGGGAGCTGTTTTTT
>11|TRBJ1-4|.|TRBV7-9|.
CASSRNEKLFF
TGTGCCAGCAGCCGGAATGAAAAACTGTTTTTT
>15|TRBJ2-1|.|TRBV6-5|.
CASSYSWAGPDEQFF
TGTGCCAGCAGTTACTCGTGGGCGGGTCCCGATGAGCAGTTCTTC
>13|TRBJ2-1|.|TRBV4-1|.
CASSQPNYNEQFF
TGCGCCAGCAGCCAACCCAACTACAATGAGCAGTTCTTC
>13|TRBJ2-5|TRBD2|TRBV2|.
CASRRGSGETQYF
TGTGCCAGCAGGCGCGGGAGTGGTGAGACCCAGTACTTC
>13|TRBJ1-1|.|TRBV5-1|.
CASNGPRATEAFF
TGCGCCAGCAACGGACCCAGGGCCACTGAAGCTTTCTTT
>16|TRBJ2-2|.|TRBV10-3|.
CAISGTGTPAAGELFF
TGTGCCATCAGTGGAACCGGGACACCGGCAGCCGGGGAGCTGTTTTTT
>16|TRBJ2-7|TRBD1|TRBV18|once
CASSPPGGTGIGEQYF
TGTGCCAGCTCACCCCCCGGGGGGACAGGGATAGGCGAGCAGTACTTC
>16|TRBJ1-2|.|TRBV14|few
CASSQDRAGAHYGYTF
TGTGCCAGCAGCCAAGATAGGGCAGGGGCCCACTATGGCTACACCTTC
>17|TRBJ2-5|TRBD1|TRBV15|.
CATSRALLRQGLETQYF
TGTGCCACCAGCAGAGCTCTACTCCGACAGGGTTTGGAGACCCAGTACTTC
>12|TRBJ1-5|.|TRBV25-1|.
CASSYSNQPQHF
TGTGCCAGCAGCTACAGCAATCAGCCCCAGCATTTT
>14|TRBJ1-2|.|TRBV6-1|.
CASSGLDALYGYTF
TGTGCCAGCAGTGGCCTCGACGCCTTATATGGCTACACCTTC
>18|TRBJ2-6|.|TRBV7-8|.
CASSLEGRVSVGANVLTF
TGTGCCAGCAGCTTAGAAGGCAGGGTTTCGGTTGGGGCCAACGTCCTGACTTTC
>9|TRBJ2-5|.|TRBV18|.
CPGQETQYF
TGTCCTGGACAAGAGACCCAGTACTTC
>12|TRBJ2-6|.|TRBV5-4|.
CASSAGANVLTF
TGTGCCAGCAGCGCTGGGGCCAACGTCCTGACTTTC
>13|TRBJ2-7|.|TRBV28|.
CASTLDSSYEQYF
TGTGCCAGCACCCTCGATAGCTCCTACGAGCAGTACTTC
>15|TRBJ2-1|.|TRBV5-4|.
CASSPPTGGVNEQFF
TGTGCCAGCAGCCCCCCAACAGGGGGGGTCAATGAGCAGTTCTTC
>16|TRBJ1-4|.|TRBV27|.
CASSLLGSVANEKLFF
TGTGCCAGCAGTTTATTGGGGTCCGTGGCTAATGAAAAACTGTTTTTT
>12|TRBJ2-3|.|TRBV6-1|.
CASSERSGRGYF
TGTGCCAGCAGTGAAAGGAGCGGCCGAGGATATTTT
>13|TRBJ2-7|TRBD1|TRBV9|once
CASSSGQGDEQYF
TGTGCCAGCAGCTCCGGACAGGGGGACGAGCAGTACTTC
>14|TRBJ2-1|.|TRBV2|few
CASSDSHWYNEQFF
TGTGCCAGCAGTGATTCCCACTGGTACAATGAGCAGTTCTTC
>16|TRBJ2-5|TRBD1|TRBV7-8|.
CASSLGTGRYQETQYF
TGTGCCAGCAGCCTCGGGACAGGCCGGTACCAAGAGACCCAGTACTTC
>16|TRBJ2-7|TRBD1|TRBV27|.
CASTQGLGTAFYEQYF
TGTGCCAGCACCCAGGGGTTGGGGACAGCCTTCTACGAGCAGTACTTC
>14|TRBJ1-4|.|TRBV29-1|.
CSVASGFLGEKLFF
TGCAGCGTTGCCTCAGGGTTTTTGGGCGAAAAACTGTTTTTT
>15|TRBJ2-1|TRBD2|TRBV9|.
CASSVKAGGNNEQFF
TGTGCCAGCAGCGTAAAAGCGGGAGGTAATAATGAGCAGTTCTTC
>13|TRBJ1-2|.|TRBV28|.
CASSRTGNYGYTF
TGTGCCAGCAGTCGTACAGGGAACTATGGCTACACCTTC